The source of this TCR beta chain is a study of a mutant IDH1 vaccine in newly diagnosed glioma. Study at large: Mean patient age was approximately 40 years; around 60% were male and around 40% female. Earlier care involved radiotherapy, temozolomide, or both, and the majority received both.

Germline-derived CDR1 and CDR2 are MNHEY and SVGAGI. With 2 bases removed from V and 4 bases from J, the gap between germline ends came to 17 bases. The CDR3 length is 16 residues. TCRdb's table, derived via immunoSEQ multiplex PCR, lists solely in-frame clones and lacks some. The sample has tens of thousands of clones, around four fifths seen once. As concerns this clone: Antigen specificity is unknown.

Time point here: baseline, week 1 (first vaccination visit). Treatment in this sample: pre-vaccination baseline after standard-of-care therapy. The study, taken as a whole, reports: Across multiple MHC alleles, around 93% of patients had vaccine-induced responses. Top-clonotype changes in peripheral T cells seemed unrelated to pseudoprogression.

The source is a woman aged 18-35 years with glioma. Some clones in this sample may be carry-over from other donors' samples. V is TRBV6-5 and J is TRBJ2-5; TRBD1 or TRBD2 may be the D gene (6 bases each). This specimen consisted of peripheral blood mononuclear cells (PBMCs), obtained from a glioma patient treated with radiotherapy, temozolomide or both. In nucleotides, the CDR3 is TGTGCCAGCAGTTACGGGGGCCTCCAGGGAGGAGAGACCCAGTACTTC. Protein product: CASSYGGLQGGETQYF.